The 4 T cell receptor beta chains below were found in one sample sequenced in a study of beta chain features in type 1 diabetes. Whole-study findings and limits: In every one of the four CD4+ subsets, TCRB CDR3s were moderately but significantly shorter in Type 1 diabetes patients.

Expressed TCRB transcripts were sequenced after all isolated RNA was converted to cDNA. Measured with immunoSEQ multiplex PCR; TCRdb has only the in-frame clones, and not every one. Here the sample spans 100,000 to 150,000 clones, approximately 15% being singletons. These receptors have no known antigen. Sequencing input: central memory CD4+ T cells from blood. Receptor source: a man aged 18 to 29 with type 1 diabetes.

V is TRBV7-2 and J is TRBJ2-3; 11 nucleotides agree with TRBD1. Trimming cost V 0 bases and J 6 bases; bases outside gene matches: 5. This CDR3 region has 16 residues. CDR1 is SGHTA and CDR2 is FQGNSA in the germline V gene. The CDR3 region has the DNA TGTGCCAGCAGCTTAGCCGGGACAGGGGGATTGGATACGCAGTATTTT. Translation: CASSLAGTGGLDTQYF.

This clone was seen a few times. The chain has TRBV30 and TRBJ1-5; D is undetermined. The V end lost 0 bases, the J end lost 0 bases, and 3 bases lay between the germline ends. The length of the CDR3 is 13 residues. Per the germline V gene, CDR1 is GTSNPN and CDR2 is SVGIG (reference sequence). The CDR3 DNA follows: TGTGCCTGGAGTGTAACTAGCAATCAGCCCCAGCATTTT. Translation gives CAWSVTSNQPQHF.

This chain links TRBV7-2 with TRBJ2-7; no firm D call. CDR3 length: 13 amino acids. V dropped 2 bases and J dropped 2 bases, with 7 bases sitting between them. The germline V gene has CDR1 SGHTA and CDR2 FQGNSA. The CDR3 sequence: CASSLSATYEQYF. CDR3 bases: TGTGCCAGCAGCTTATCAGCCACCTACGAGCAGTACTTC.

There are a few counts of this clone. V gene TRBV28 combines with J gene TRBJ1-4, with D possibly being TRBD1 (6 bases). The germline V and J ends were trimmed by 6 bases and 4 bases, with 9 bases remaining between them. This CDR3 is 13 amino acids long. Germline V gene data show CDR1 as MDHEN and CDR2 as SYDVKM. The CDR3 protein is CASSWTVNEKLFF. In DNA form, the CDR3 reads TGTGCCAGCAGCTGGACAGTTAATGAAAAACTGTTTTTT.